This TCR beta chain appears in the sequencing data of a study of T-cell reconstitution after alpha-beta-depleted transplantation in children. Preparation of the TCRbeta library used unique molecular identifiers. In TCRdb, the PCR reads were re-called with MiXCR into one record per CDR3 protein. The repertoire holds about 510,000 distinct CDR3 sequences, with about an eighth as singletons. CDR3 length: 15 residues. The V gene lost 5 bases and the J gene lost 3 bases, with 14 bases spanning the gap. CDR1 and CDR2 (germline): LNHNV, YYDKDF (reference sequence). The chain recombines TRBV15 with TRBJ1-5; D may be TRBD1 (6 bases). The clonotype originates from a female patient aged 2 to 10 who had a stem cell transplant for aplastic anemia, so the T cells may come from the graft donor. The sequences come from PBMCs, mostly from graft donor cells, collected 180 days after TCRalphabeta/CD19-depleted stem cell transplant. CDR3 protein: CATSGGGNLNQPQHF. CDR3 nucleotide sequence: TGTGCCACCAGCGGAGGGGGGAACCTCAATCAGCCCCAGCATTTT.